The clone carrying this TCR beta chain was recorded a few times. Preparation of the TCRbeta library used unique molecular identifiers. Each CDR3 protein is one row after TCRdb ran MiXCR on the PCR reads. The data show about 980,000 distinct CDR3 sequences, about 31% seen once. The CDR3 totals 18 residues. CDR1 is MNHEY and CDR2 is SMNVEV in the germline V gene (reference sequence). The V segment lost 4 bases and the J segment 5 bases; nucleotides outside the gene matches: 8. This sample is drawn from a study of T-cell reconstitution after alpha-beta-depleted transplantation in children. The sample here was PBMCs, mostly from graft donor cells, taken 360 days after TCRalphabeta/CD19-depleted stem cell transplant. The chain joins TRBV27 to TRBJ2-2; the match to TRBD2 covers 15 bases. This clonotype originated in a boy less than two years old who had a stem cell transplant for SCID, so the T cells may come from the graft donor. CDR3 sequence reads: CASSSWTSGGARTGELFF. The CDR3 DNA is TGTGCCAGCAGTTCCTGGACTAGCGGGGGGGCACGTACCGGGGAGCTGTTTTTT.